The 26 T cell receptor beta chains presented below share a single source sample, sequenced in a study of Ad26.COV2.S vaccination and SARS-CoV-2 variants (dated by TCRdb to the early 2020s). The treatment or condition tag for this specimen amounts to: roughly 19 received Ad26.COV2.S at low or high dose, single or two shots; about 5 received placebo; per-sample allocation not given. For vaccine and placebo recipients, the sequenced repertoires came from samples collected on day 63 after the first injection. Library prep was done by the immunoSEQ multiplex PCR assay. TCRdb holds this immuneACCESS table with in-frame rearrangements only. Some clones are missing; in checked studies, unresolved V genes explain under half, and the rest has no known cause. The sample table shows over 200,000 clones, and roughly 88% are seen once. Clones ranked in the top ten supply roughly a tenth of the sample. The source material was peripheral blood, sampled in a trial of Ad26.COV2.S vaccine versus placebo. The source is a person between 18 and 65 years old who received the Ad26.COV2.S COVID-19 vaccine or a placebo.

CDR3 region: CAGIADSSYEQYF. CDR3 DNA: TGTGCCGGAATAGCGGATAGCTCCTACGAGCAGTACTTC. The genes are TRBV30 and TRBJ2-7; D perhaps matches TRBD2 (6 bases). Between the trimmed V and J ends, which lost 8 bases and 0 bases, there was a span of 14 bases. CDR1 GTSNPN and CDR2 SVGIG come from the germline V gene (reference sequence). The CDR3 is 13 residues long.

V gene TRBV3-1 (or the pseudogene TRBV3-2) combines with J gene TRBJ2-7, with a tentative D call TRBD2 (6 bases). The CDR3 extends over 15 amino acids. V gave up 4 bases and J gave up 1 base, with 14 bases separating them. Per the germline V gene, CDR1 is LGHDT and CDR2 is YNNKEL (reference sequence). CDR3 sequence reads: CASSPYLGLSYEQYF. CDR3 in DNA: TGTGCCAGCAGCCCGTATCTGGGACTGTCCTACGAGCAGTACTTC.

The gene calls are TRBV6-2 or TRBV6-3 and TRBJ1-5, with D unresolved. The CDR3 has 15 amino acids. Germline CDR1 reads MNHEY; CDR2 reads SVGEGT. V was pared by 5 bases and J by 2 bases, with 13 bases between. The CDR3 region has the DNA TGTGCCAGCAGTCAAAACAGAGGAGGCAATCAGCCCCAGCATTTT. Encoded protein: CASSQNRGGNQPQHF.

The genes are TRBV19 and TRBJ2-7, with 9 bases fitting TRBD2. This CDR3 comprises 17 residues. The V gene's germline CDR1 is LNHDA and CDR2 SQIVND (reference sequence). J gave up 2 bases and V 3 bases, and 11 bases lay outside the gene matches. The CDR3 coding sequence is TGTGCCAGTAGTATCGCAATGGCTAGCGGGACCACCTACGAGCAGTACTTC. It encodes CASSIAMASGTTYEQYF.

This clone was seen a handful of times. The chain uses TRBV7-2 and TRBJ1-5, with D perhaps matching TRBD1 (5 bases). Germline CDR1 SGHTA, CDR2 FQGNSA. The V and J ends lost 5 bases and 2 bases respectively, with 13 bases between them. The CDR3 runs 15 residues. The CDR3 is CASSIGTVGNQPQHF. Written as DNA, the CDR3 is TGTGCCAGCAGCATCGGGACGGTGGGCAATCAGCCCCAGCATTTT.

The chain uses TRBV11-2 and TRBJ2-1; D may be TRBD1 or TRBD2 (5 bases each). V lost 5 bases to trimming and J lost 9 bases, with 14 bases between them. The CDR3 is 13 residues long. Germline V CDR1 and CDR2: SGHAT, FQNNGV. This chain's CDR3 is CASSHYRDGEQFF. The CDR3 coding sequence is TGTGCCAGCAGCCATTACCGGGACGGTGAGCAGTTCTTC.

The V call is TRBV4-2, the J call TRBJ2-5; 12 positions agree with TRBD2. The trim removed 0 bases at V and 6 bases at J, leaving 5 bases unmatched. The CDR3 loop spans 16 amino acids. Looked up from germline, CDR1 is LGHNA and CDR2 is YNFKEQ. The chain's CDR3 is CASSQDASGGAQTQYF. DNA of the CDR3: TGTGCCAGCAGCCAAGATGCTAGCGGGGGGGCGCAGACCCAGTACTTC.

The chain uses TRBV5-5 and TRBJ2-5, with 10 bases that match TRBD1. The length of the CDR3 is 16 residues. The J segment lost 3 bases and the V segment lost 4 bases, leaving 9 bases of the junction unmatched. CDR1 is SGHKS, CDR2 YYEKEE, per germline (reference sequence). CDR3 sequence (DNA): TGTGCCAGCAGCATCGATGACAGGGGGCCTAAAGAGACCCAGTACTTC. Its protein is CASSIDDRGPKETQYF.

The chain carries TRBV10-3 and TRBJ2-3, with D unclear. CDR3 length equals 12 residues. V lost 2 bases, J lost 4 bases, and 4 bases lay in between. Germline V gives CDR1 ENHRY, CDR2 SYGVKD. DNA for the CDR3: TGTGCCATCAGTGAGGTGGCAGATACGCAGTATTTT. Translation: CAISEVADTQYF.

This rearrangement joins TRBV5-8 to TRBJ1-1; D is uncertain. The CDR3 has 13 amino acids. V lost 2 bases and J lost 7, with 12 bases in between. The germline gives CDR1 SGHTS, CDR2 YDEGEE. DNA for the CDR3: TGTGCCAGCAGCTTAGGGCCGCCGTTTGAAGCTTTCTTT. Residues: CASSLGPPFEAFF.

This rearrangement joins TRBV19 to TRBJ1-4; D unclear. V gave up 5 bases and J gave up 7 bases, with 8 bases separating them. Germline V CDR1 and CDR2: LNHDA, SQIVND (reference sequence). There are 12 residues in the CDR3. CDR3: CASSRTVEKLFF. The DNA of the CDR3 is TGTGCCAGTAGTCGGACGGTTGAAAAACTGTTTTTT.

The chain couples TRBV4-2 to TRBJ2-7; D remains ambiguous. The CDR3 totals 12 residues. Deletions cut 0 bases from V and 6 bases from J, with 6 bases between. Germline values: CDR1 LGHNA, CDR2 YNFKEQ. CDR3 amino acids: CASSQDLAEQYF. The CDR3 DNA reads as TGTGCCAGCAGCCAAGATCTGGCCGAGCAGTACTTC.

The chain links TRBV21-1 to TRBJ1-4. TRBV21-1 is termed a pseudogene. The CDR3 is 13 residues long. The CDR3 DNA reads TGTGCCAGCAGGAGGAGGGGAGGTGAAAAACTGTTTTTT. This encodes CASRRRGGEKLFF.

The chain employs TRBV21-1 and TRBJ2-1; the table's D call of TRBD2 was not tested on the DNA. TRBV21-1 is termed a pseudogene. The CDR3 length is 17 residues. The CDR3 region is CASSNSSGSLSYNEQFF. CDR3 sequence (DNA): TGTGCCAGCAGCAACTCTAGCGGGAGTTTATCCTACAATGAGCAGTTCTTC.

The V call is TRBV28, the J call TRBJ2-7, with 7 bases lining up with TRBD1. Trimming took 10 bases from V and 6 from J; bases not matched to a gene: 12. Germline V gives CDR1 MDHEN, CDR2 SYDVKM. CDR3 length equals 13 residues. As DNA, the CDR3 is TGTGCCATACGAAATCCGGCAGGGGGCGAGCAGTACTTC. Its translation is CAIRNPAGGEQYF.

This clone was counted between two and nine times. This chain uses TRBV27 with TRBJ2-4; possible D gene TRBD2, 5 bases. From germline, CDR1 is MNHEY and CDR2 SMNVEV (reference sequence). Trimming stripped 4 bases from V and 3 bases from J, with 10 bases between. The CDR3 has 14 residues. The CDR3 reads CASSSNAGKNIQYF. The CDR3 DNA reads as TGTGCCAGCAGTTCTAATGCGGGCAAAAACATTCAGTACTTC.

The chain uses TRBV7-3 and TRBJ2-5; D is possibly TRBD1 (6 bases). The V and J ends lost 2 bases and 2 bases respectively, with 12 bases between them. This CDR3 contains 15 residues. Germline lookup yields CDR1 SGHTA and CDR2 FQGTGA. The CDR3 protein is CASSLVGGAQETQYF. The CDR3, as DNA: TGTGCCAGCAGCTTAGTAGGGGGAGCTCAAGAGACCCAGTACTTC.

This chain links TRBV30 with TRBJ1-1; no clear D gene. The V end was cut by 3 bases, the J end by 5 bases, with 10 bases between. Looked up from germline, CDR1 is GTSNPN and CDR2 is SVGIG (reference sequence). This CDR3 comprises 12 residues. The CDR3 is CAWSQAGTEAFF. In nucleotides, the CDR3 is TGTGCCTGGAGCCAAGCGGGAACTGAAGCTTTCTTT.

A remark on this clone: Different DNA sequences within this sample yield the same CDR3. The V and J genes are TRBV5-4 and TRBJ1-1; TRBD1 aligns across 7 bases. Germline lookup yields CDR1 SGHNT and CDR2 YYREEE (reference sequence). The CDR3 extends over 13 amino acids. V dropped 1 base and J dropped 5; count of bases not matched to a gene: 2. CDR3 protein: CASSLQGGTEAFF. For the CDR3, the DNA is TGTGCCAGCAGCTTGCAGGGGGGGACTGAAGCTTTCTTT.

The V gene is TRBV7-8, the J gene TRBJ2-2; D possibly uses TRBD1 or TRBD2 (5 bases each). The CDR3 loop spans 14 amino acids. Trimming stripped 5 bases from V and 4 bases from J, with 11 bases between. Per the germline V gene, CDR1 is SGHVS and CDR2 is FQNEAQ. CDR3 loop: CASSIGTATGELFF. The CDR3 nucleotides are TGTGCCAGCAGCATCGGGACGGCCACCGGGGAGCTGTTTTTT.

The chain combines TRBV18 with TRBJ2-7; 7 nucleotides line up with TRBD1. The CDR3 length is 15 residues. V was clipped by 3 bases and J by 2 bases; unmatched bases: 7. Germline values: CDR1 KGHSH, CDR2 LQKENI. The CDR3: CASSPLGTVPYEQYF. The CDR3, as DNA: TGTGCCAGCTCACCTCTCGGGACAGTTCCCTACGAGCAGTACTTC.

The CDR3 protein is CASSTPLENIQYF. CDR3 nucleotides: TGTGCCAGCAGCACACCACTAGAAAACATTCAGTACTTC. The chain is built from TRBV28 and TRBJ2-4, with TRBD2 as a possible D gene (5 bases). Germline V gene lookup returns CDR1 MDHEN and CDR2 SYDVKM. This CDR3 spans 13 amino acids. Trimming stripped 6 bases from V and 5 bases from J, with 11 bases between.

The chain couples TRBV5-4 to TRBJ1-2; the D gene is possibly TRBD1 (5 bases). With 1 base removed from V and 4 bases from J, the gap between germline ends came to 11 bases. This CDR3 is 14 amino acids long. Germline lookup yields CDR1 SGHNT and CDR2 YYREEE (reference sequence). DNA of the CDR3: TGTGCCAGCAGCTTGAGGGGCCTAATCTATGGCTACACCTTC. It encodes CASSLRGLIYGYTF.

The chain couples TRBV27 to TRBJ1-3; D unresolved. Trimming pared 5 bases from V and 0 bases from J, leaving 8 bases between. The CDR3 has 14 amino acids. Germline V gene sequence: CDR1 MNHEY, CDR2 SMNVEV (reference sequence). The CDR3 region has the DNA TGTGCCAGCAGTCTTGCGGCCTCTGGAAACACCATATATTTT. Amino acids: CASSLAASGNTIYF.

V is TRBV11-2 and J is TRBJ2-7; D is possibly TRBD1 or TRBD2 (5 bases each). The ends were cut back, 8 bases at V and 2 bases at J, with 10 bases in the middle. This CDR3 comprises 12 residues. Per germline, CDR1 SGHAT and CDR2 FQNNGV. The CDR3, as DNA: TGTGCCAGCCGCAGGGAGACCTACGAGCAGTACTTC. As protein: CASRRETYEQYF.

The chain joins TRBV6-6 to TRBJ2-2; D may be TRBD2 (5 bases). The V gene lost 4 bases and the J gene lost 2 bases, with 8 bases spanning the gap. CDR3 length equals 14 residues. Germline-derived CDR1 and CDR2 are MNHNY and SVGAGI (reference sequence). The CDR3 DNA sequence: TGTGCCAGCAGTTTGGCGGGCAACACCGGGGAGCTGTTTTTT. Encoded protein: CASSLAGNTGELFF.